This T cell receptor (beta chain) was identified in a study of blood T cell repertoires in COVID-19 (dated by TCRdb to 2018 to 2020). Regarding the study in general: Samples from collaborators originated in the United States, Italy and Spain and spanned both the acute and convalescent phases of COVID-19. A freely available public database, intended as a resource for researchers studying the immune response to SARS-CoV-2, is where the repertoires were released. The material from the prospective study consisted of cDNA or gDNA derived from T cells, B-cell-depleted T cells, or PBMCs. Deeply sampled blood TCRbeta repertoires from subjects exposed to, actively infected with, or recovered from COVID-19 were included in the dataset. Sample metadata almost always included a de-identified subject ID, COVID-19 status, age in years and sex. Samples came from the ongoing ImmuneRACE study (first 160 participants) plus 1,254 subjects from 6 global collaborators. Where available, HLA class I and class II types were taken from metadata supplied by the sample provider and were not determined by assay-based typing. Results and caveats for the whole study, not just this receptor: How much clinical and demographic metadata was included differed by source and by participant, and the metadata was provided uncurated.

On this clone: Its cognate antigen has yet to be identified. Nothing much larger sits one base from this clone, and base qualities are not available.

The immunoSEQ Assay, a bias-controlled multiplex PCR, was used to amplify TCRbeta CDR3 regions from genomic DNA. In the authors' own workflow: Within the assay, amplification of reference gene primers was used to estimate how many nucleated cells each sample contained. To quantify the absolute abundance of each unique TCRbeta CDR3 rearrangement, sequence reads were collapsed and filtered. Productive Simpson clonality was computed per sample as the square root of Simpson's diversity index over productive rearrangements. TCRdb's version of the immuneACCESS table is confined to in-frame rearrangements and falls short of the full clone set. An unresolved V gene accounts for under half of the shortfall where checked; the remainder is of unknown origin. V, J and clone size reflect that table, while D and trimming were determined from the DNA. The sample table records approximately 220,000 clones; roughly four fifths of these occur just once. The leading ten clones occupy 2% to 2.5% of the sample.

Collaborating institutions collected whole blood in K2EDTA tubes following their own protocols. For TCRbeta analysis, collaborators shipped samples in one of three forms: frozen whole blood, isolated PBMCs, or DNA extracted from either of those sample types. Based on the germline V gene, the CDR1 and CDR2 sequences are SGHTA and FQGNSA. Inclusive of the bounding cysteine and phenylalanine, the CDR3 is 12 residues long. CDR3 DNA is the only sequence kept; it has 36 bases, read in frame from the first base. Relative to germline, V is missing 5 bases and J is missing 6 bases, with 2 bases of the junction outside any gene match.

The chain links TRBV7-2 with TRBJ1-2, and 8 junctional nucleotides match TRBD1. The sequence was obtained from a woman aged 60-75 years with acute or convalescent COVID-19. Sequenced material: peripheral blood. The CDR3 protein is CASSRDRNGYTF. The DNA sequence follows: TGTGCCAGCAGCCGGGACAGGAATGGCTACACCTTC.